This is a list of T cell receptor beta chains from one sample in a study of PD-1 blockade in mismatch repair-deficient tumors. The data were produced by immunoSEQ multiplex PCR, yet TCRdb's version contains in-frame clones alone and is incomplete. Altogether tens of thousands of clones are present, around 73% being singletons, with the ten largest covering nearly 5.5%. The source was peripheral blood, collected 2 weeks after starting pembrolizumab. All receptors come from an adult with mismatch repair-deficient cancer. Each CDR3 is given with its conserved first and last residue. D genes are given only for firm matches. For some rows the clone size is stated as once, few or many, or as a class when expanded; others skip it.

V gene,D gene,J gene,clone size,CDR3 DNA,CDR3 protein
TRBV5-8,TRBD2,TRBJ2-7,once,TGTGCCAGCAGCGGAATGACGCCGGGACTAGCGGGGTACTACGAGCAGTACTTC,CASSGMTPGLAGYYEQYF
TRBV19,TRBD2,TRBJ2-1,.,TGTGCCAGTAGTGCGGGACTAGCGGGAGGGATGAATGAGCAGTTCTTC,CASSAGLAGGMNEQFF
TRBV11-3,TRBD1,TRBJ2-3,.,TGTGCCAGCAGCGCGCGCGGGACAGGGGGCACAGATACGCAGTATTTT,CASSARGTGGTDTQYF
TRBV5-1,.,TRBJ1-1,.,TGCGCCAGCAGCTTGCGAGGGGGCACTGAAGCTTTCTTT,CASSLRGGTEAFF
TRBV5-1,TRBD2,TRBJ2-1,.,TGCGCCAGCAGCGTTAGCGGGAGCTCCTACAATGAGCAGTTCTTC,CASSVSGSSYNEQFF
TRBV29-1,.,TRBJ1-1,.,TGCAGCGTTGACGGACGGTCGGGGGGGAACACTGAAGCTTTCTTT,CSVDGRSGGNTEAFF
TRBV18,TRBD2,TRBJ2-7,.,TGTGCCAGCTCACCCGGGACTAGCGGGAGGGCCGGCGAGCAGTACTTC,CASSPGTSGRAGEQYF
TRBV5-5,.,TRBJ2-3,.,TGTGCCAGCAGCTTAGGCTGGGTTGGCACAGATACGCAGTATTTT,CASSLGWVGTDTQYF
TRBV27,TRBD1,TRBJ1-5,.,TGTGCCAGCAATCCTTCAGGGGGCCATCAGCCCCAGCATTTT,CASNPSGGHQPQHF
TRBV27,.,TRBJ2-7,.,TGTGCCAGCAGTCCCCTGGGGGGGCACGAGCAGTACTTC,CASSPLGGHEQYF
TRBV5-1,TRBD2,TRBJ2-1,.,TGCGCCAGCAGCTTAATTACTAGCGGGAAAAATGAGCAGTTCTTC,CASSLITSGKNEQFF
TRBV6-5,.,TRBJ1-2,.,TGTGCCAGCAGTGACGGGCCAGGTGACTATGGCTACACCTTC,CASSDGPGDYGYTF
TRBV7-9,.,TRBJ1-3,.,TGTGCCAGCAGCCCCCAAGTTATCTCTGGAAACACCATATATTTT,CASSPQVISGNTIYF
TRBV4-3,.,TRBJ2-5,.,TGCGCCAGCAGCCGATACAGGCGATCACAAGAGACCCAGTACTTC,CASSRYRRSQETQYF
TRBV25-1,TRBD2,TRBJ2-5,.,TGTGCCAGCAGTGCGGGGGGAAAGACCCAGTACTTC,CASSAGGKTQYF
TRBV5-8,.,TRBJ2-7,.,TGTGCCAGCAGCTTGCGTAGGACGGGCGAGCAGTACTTC,CASSLRRTGEQYF
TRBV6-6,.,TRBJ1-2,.,TGTGCCAGCAGTTGGGGGGGAGCCGGCTATGGCTACACCTTC,CASSWGGAGYGYTF
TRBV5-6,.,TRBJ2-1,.,TGTGCCAGCAGACTTATTAGTAGCGGCAGCTCCTACAATGAGCAGTTCTTC,CASRLISSGSSYNEQFF
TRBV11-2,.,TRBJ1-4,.,TGTGCCAGCAGCTTAGATCTGAGGACAGCTGAAAAACTGTTTTTT,CASSLDLRTAEKLFF
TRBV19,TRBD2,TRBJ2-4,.,TGTGCCAGTAGTTCCGGGACTAGCGTCGCCAAAAACATTCAGTACTTC,CASSSGTSVAKNIQYF
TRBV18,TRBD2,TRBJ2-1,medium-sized,TGTGCCAGCTCAGTGGGACTAGCGGACGGAGGTCATGAGCAGTTCTTC,CASSVGLADGGHEQFF
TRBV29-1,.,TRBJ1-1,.,TGCAGCGGGACAACAGGTGGGACTGAAGCTTTCTTT,CSGTTGGTEAFF
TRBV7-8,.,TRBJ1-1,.,TGTGCCAGCAGCTTCGTAGGAACTGAAGCTTTCTTT,CASSFVGTEAFF
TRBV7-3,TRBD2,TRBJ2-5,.,TGTGCCAGCAGCCCGAGACTAGCGGGAGGGCCCTCTGAAGAGACCCAGTACTTC,CASSPRLAGGPSEETQYF
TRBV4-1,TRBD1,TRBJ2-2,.,TGCGCCAGCAGCCAATTCTACAGGGGGAGTGGGGAGCTGTTTTTT,CASSQFYRGSGELFF
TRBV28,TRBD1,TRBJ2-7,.,TGTGCCAGCAGTGTCCCGGGACAGGGAAGGGACGAGCAGTACTTC,CASSVPGQGRDEQYF
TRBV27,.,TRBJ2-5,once,TGTGCCAGCAGTTCCGGGGAGACCCAGTACTTC,CASSSGETQYF
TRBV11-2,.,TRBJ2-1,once,TGTGCCAGCAGCTTAGATCTGGGCTACAATGAGCAGTTCTTC,CASSLDLGYNEQFF
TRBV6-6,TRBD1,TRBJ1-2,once,TGTGCCAGCAGTTACGGTGACAGGGGTGGCTATGGCTACACCTTC,CASSYGDRGGYGYTF
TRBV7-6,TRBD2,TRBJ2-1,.,TGTGCCAGCAGCTTAGCTTCAGCGGGAGGGCTGAATGAGCAGTTCTTC,CASSLASAGGLNEQFF
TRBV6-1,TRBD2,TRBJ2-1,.,TGTGCCACCGGTCCCGGACTAGTGTCGTACAATGAGCAGTTCTTC,CATGPGLVSYNEQFF
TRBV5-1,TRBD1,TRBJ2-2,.,TGCGCCAGCAGCCTGAGGACAGGGGGCAACACCGGGGAGCTGTTTTTT,CASSLRTGGNTGELFF
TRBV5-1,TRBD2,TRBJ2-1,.,TGCGCCAGCAGCTCAGGACTGAGCGGGAGGTACAATGAGCAGTTCTTC,CASSSGLSGRYNEQFF
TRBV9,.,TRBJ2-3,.,TGTGCCAGCAGCCCCTTGAGTCGCACAGATACGCAGTATTTT,CASSPLSRTDTQYF
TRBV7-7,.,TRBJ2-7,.,TGTGCTAGCAGCTCCGGGGAGGGGGCGATCTACGAGCAGTACTTC,CASSSGEGAIYEQYF
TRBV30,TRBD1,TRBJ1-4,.,TGTGCCTGGAGTGTTACAGGGGCCCCAACTAATGAAAAACTGTTTTTT,CAWSVTGAPTNEKLFF
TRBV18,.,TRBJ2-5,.,TGTGCCAGCTCCCCCTCCGGGGAGACCCAGTACTTC,CASSPSGETQYF
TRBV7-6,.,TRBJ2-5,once,TGTGCCAGCAGCTTACAGCGTATCCAAGAGACCCAGTACTTC,CASSLQRIQETQYF
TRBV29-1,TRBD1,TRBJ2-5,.,TGCAGCGTCCGGGACAGGGTGATGGAGACCCAGTACTTC,CSVRDRVMETQYF
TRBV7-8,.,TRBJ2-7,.,TGTGCCAGCAGCCCCATGGCGGCCTCCTACGAGCAGTACTTC,CASSPMAASYEQYF
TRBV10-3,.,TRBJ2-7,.,TGTGCCATCAGTGGAGGGGCTAAGGACTACGAGCAGTACTTC,CAISGGAKDYEQYF